Listed here is a single T cell receptor (beta chain). Other DNA sequences of this sample code for an identical CDR3. Two negative PCRs, clearance, or symptom resolution had been documented for recovered Cohort 3 donors. Per the original methods: How many nucleated cells were present was estimated from reference gene primer amplification. Profiling relied on immunoSEQ multiplex PCR, and the TCRdb table lists in-frame clones only, not all of them. Clonal size and the V and J genes are those of that table, whereas D and trimming came from the DNA. The sample has approximately 400,000 clones; over 75% are singletons. This sample is part of a study of blood T cell repertoires in COVID-19. Study-level information: PBMCs, B-cell-depleted T cells, or T cells were the source of the cDNA or gDNA that made up the material.

The CDR3 is made up of 13 amino acids. Deletions cut 6 bases from V and 5 bases from J, with 13 bases between. V usage is TRBV12-3 or TRBV12-4 and J usage is TRBJ1-1; D is unclear. The sample consisted of PBMCs or T cells enriched from blood (not recorded which). This sequence originates from a man aged 25 to 45 who had recovered from COVID-19. The CDR3 here is CASSLGGRTEAFF. The CDR3 DNA follows: TGTGCCAGCAGCCTAGGTGGGAGGACTGAAGCTTTCTTT.